Presented here are 28 T cell receptor beta chains from one specimen sequenced in a study of shared clonotypes between healthy human individuals. Sequencing was performed with immunoSEQ multiplex PCR; in TCRdb, only in-frame clones are kept and a portion is missing. Of some 660,000 clones in the sample, around 73% were seen once. The material sequenced was memory CD4+ T cells sorted from blood. Subset given: CD45RA-negative fraction. These receptors came from a woman aged 25 to 39 in good health.

The chain carries TRBV9 and TRBJ2-4, with 12 bases aligning to TRBD2. The CDR3 length is 16 residues. CDR1 SGDLS and CDR2 YYNGEE come from the germline V gene. V lost 3 bases, J lost 3 bases, and 4 bases stayed unmatched. CDR3 DNA sequence: TGTGCCAGCAGCGGAGGACTAGCGGGACACAAAAACATTCAGTACTTC. Translation gives CASSGGLAGHKNIQYF.

This clone was recorded a few times. The V and J genes are TRBV28 and TRBJ1-2, with 7 bases aligning to TRBD1. The CDR3 is 12 amino acids. J lost 8 bases, V lost 6 bases, and 6 bases had no gene match. Germline V gene lookup returns CDR1 MDHEN and CDR2 SYDVKM. This chain's CDR3 is CASRDRTIGYTF. CDR3 coding DNA: TGTGCCAGCAGGGACAGGACCATAGGCTACACCTTC.

The J gene is TRBJ1-1, the V gene TRBV7-9; D remains unclear. In germline, CDR1 is SEHNR, CDR2 FQNEAQ (reference sequence). V was clipped by 1 base and J by 5 bases, with 17 bases between them. The CDR3 is made up of 16 amino acids. This CDR3 reads CASSLGGPGRATEAFF. For the CDR3, the DNA is TGTGCCAGCAGCTTAGGAGGGCCGGGTAGGGCGACTGAAGCTTTCTTT.

V is TRBV5-1 and J is TRBJ2-1, with TRBD1 matching over 12 bases. The CDR3 runs 16 residues. Germline V gene lookup returns CDR1 SGHRS and CDR2 YFSETQ. The V and J ends lost 2 bases and 4 bases, in that order; junction bases with no gene match: 4. The CDR3 DNA reads TGCGCCAGCAGCTTACAGGGACAGGGGGCATACAATGAGCAGTTCTTC. Its protein is CASSLQGQGAYNEQFF.

This clone was observed a few times. The junction and the germline gene differ at one end; a read error may be behind it. The V gene is TRBV2, the J gene TRBJ2-1, with 8 nucleotides matching TRBD2. Germline V gene lookup returns CDR1 SNHLY and CDR2 FYNNEI. This CDR3 region has 11 residues. In DNA form, the CDR3 reads TGTGCCAGCAAGTTAATGGGACTAGGAATCTTC. Encoded protein: CASKLMGLGIF.

V and J are TRBV11-3 and TRBJ2-1; D not resolved. In germline, CDR1 is SGHNT, CDR2 YENEEA. V lost 0 bases to trimming and J lost 7 bases, with 16 bases between them. CDR3 length: 16 residues. CDR3 sequence reads: CASSLDLGDTGNEQFF. In nucleotides, the CDR3 is TGTGCCAGCAGCTTAGATCTGGGCGACACCGGGAATGAGCAGTTCTTC. The full variable domain, in which reference TRBV11-3 and TRBJ2-1 provide the parts outside the CDR3, is EAGVVQSPRYKIIEKKQPVAFWCNPISGHNTLYWYLQNLGQGPELLIRYENEEAVDDSQLPKDRFSAERLKGVDSTLKIQPAELGDSAVYLCASSLDLGDTGNEQFFGPGTRLTVL.

The chain is built from TRBV5-4 and TRBJ2-5, with TRBD1 matching over 11 bases. The CDR3 has 15 amino acids. Germline-derived CDR1 and CDR2 are SGHNT and YYREEE (reference sequence). V gave up 3 bases and J gave up 5 bases; unmatched junction bases: 6. CDR3 residues: CASSSRTGGLETQYF. CDR3 bases: TGTGCCAGCAGCTCCCGGACAGGGGGCTTGGAGACCCAGTACTTC.

The V call is TRBV9, the J call TRBJ2-3; TRBD2 agrees at 10 bases. Unmatched junction bases numbered 16, after V lost 7 bases and J lost 8 bases. The CDR3 length is 16 residues. The germline V gene has CDR1 SGDLS and CDR2 YYNGEE. In DNA, the CDR3 is TGTGCCAGCCGGCCCGGGACTAGCGAGTGGTCTGGTACGCAGTATTTT. Translated: CASRPGTSEWSGTQYF.

This clone has just a few counts. V and J are TRBV7-3 and TRBJ1-1; TRBD1 matches at 7 bases. From germline, CDR1 is SGHTA and CDR2 FQGTGA. Germline trimming cut 5 bases from V and 1 base from J; bases unmatched to any gene: 7. The CDR3 spans 15 residues. CDR3 sequence reads: CASSQTGAENTEAFF. DNA of the CDR3: TGTGCCAGCAGCCAAACAGGGGCGGAGAACACTGAAGCTTTCTTT.

This chain links TRBV5-1 with TRBJ1-4; 7 bases fit TRBD1. CDR3 length: 15 amino acids. Trimming removed 2 bases from V and 4 bases from J; junction bases left unmatched: 5. Germline-derived CDR1 and CDR2 are SGHRS and YFSETQ. The CDR3 bases are TGCGCCAGCAGCTTAAGACAGGGCGGTAATGAAAAACTGTTTTTT. Residues: CASSLRQGGNEKLFF.

CDR3 coding DNA: TGTGCCAGCTCACAGCGGCGAGGGGACGGCAATCAGCCCCAGCATTTT. Amino acids: CASSQRRGDGNQPQHF. The chain uses TRBV18 and TRBJ1-5; a weak D match, TRBD1 (5 bases). CDR1 is KGHSH, CDR2 LQKENI, per germline. There are 16 residues in the CDR3. Trimming took off 4 bases at V and 2 bases at J, with 15 bases between the two ends.

CDR3 in DNA: TGCGCCAGCAGCTTTGCCGGGACAGTAGCCTACGAGCAGTACTTC. Its protein product is CASSFAGTVAYEQYF. The chain uses TRBV5-1 and TRBJ2-7, with TRBD1 matching 7 bases. Germline CDR1 is SGHRS and CDR2 is YFSETQ. The CDR3 runs to 15 residues. V trimming: 2 bases; J trimming: 2 bases; junction bases outside the gene matches: 7.

V usage is TRBV27 and J usage is TRBJ2-1; 7 bases align to TRBD2. The CDR3 runs 16 residues. Germline-derived CDR1 and CDR2 are MNHEY and SMNVEV (reference sequence). The J segment lost 3 bases and the V segment lost 4 bases, leaving 9 bases of the junction unmatched. The chain's CDR3 is CASSSSRLAVYNEQFF. CDR3 in DNA: TGTGCCAGCAGTTCCTCTAGGCTAGCGGTCTACAATGAGCAGTTCTTC.

A note on this clone: This sample includes further DNA sequences coding for the same CDR3. The chain couples TRBV7-9 to TRBJ2-5, with D hard to call. V lost 2 bases, J lost 4 bases, and 8 bases lay in between. Germline V gives CDR1 SEHNR, CDR2 FQNEAQ (reference sequence). This CDR3 region has 13 residues. The CDR3 DNA is TGTGCCAGCAGCTTAAGCCAGAGAGAGACCCAGTACTTC. The encoded protein is CASSLSQRETQYF.

The V and J genes are TRBV6-5 and TRBJ1-4; the D is unclear. CDR1 and CDR2 from the germline V gene are MNHEY and SVGAGI. The CDR3 runs 12 residues. The V and J ends lost 6 bases and 6 bases respectively, with 8 bases between them. The CDR3 nucleotides are TGTGCCAGCAGGCACGTGGATGAAAAACTGTTTTTT. Amino acids: CASRHVDEKLFF.

This sequence joins TRBV27 and TRBJ1-4; weak D call: TRBD1 (5 bases). The CDR3 is 14 residues long. The V gene lost 2 bases and the J gene lost 4 bases, with 8 bases spanning the gap. Germline CDR1 is MNHEY and CDR2 is SMNVEV (reference sequence). In nucleotides, the CDR3 is TGTGCCAGCAGTTTAGACAGCTATAATGAAAAACTGTTTTTT. The encoded protein is CASSLDSYNEKLFF. Combining the CDR3 with reference TRBV27 and TRBJ1-4 gives the whole variable domain EAQVTQNPRYLITVTGKKLTVTCSQNMNHEYMSWYRQDPGLGLRQIYYSMNVEVTDKGDVPEGYKVSRKEKRNFPLILESPSPNQTSLYFCASSLDSYNEKLFFGSGTQLSVL.

Notes on this clone: Distinct nucleotide sequences in the sample also encode this CDR3. The CDR3 loop reads CASSLVGYEQYF. As DNA, the CDR3 is TGTGCCAGCAGCTTGGTAGGGTACGAGCAGTACTTC. The rearrangement uses TRBV11-2 and TRBJ2-7; no clear D. V was pared by 3 bases and J by 4 bases, with 7 bases between. The CDR3 is 12 residues long. Germline-derived CDR1 and CDR2 are SGHAT and FQNNGV.

For the CDR3, the DNA is TGCAGCGTTGCCTCCCAGGACCTCAATGAGCAGTTCTTC. It encodes CSVASQDLNEQFF. This rearrangement joins TRBV29-1 to TRBJ2-1; D remains ambiguous. Germline CDR1 reads SQVTM; CDR2 reads ANQGSEA. This CDR3 has 13 amino acids. Between the trimmed V and J ends, which lost 4 bases and 6 bases, there was a span of 13 bases.

The chain has TRBV7-9 and TRBJ1-1; D is unclear. The CDR3 length is 16 residues. The germline CDR1 and CDR2 sequences are SEHNR and FQNEAQ (reference sequence). The V gene lost 1 base and the J gene lost 1 base, with 13 bases spanning the gap. The CDR3 sequence is CASSLVSGRANTEAFF. CDR3 nucleotides: TGTGCCAGCAGCTTAGTGAGTGGTAGGGCGAACACTGAAGCTTTCTTT.

The chain recombines TRBV27 with TRBJ2-7; 8 bases line up with TRBD2. Germline-derived CDR1 and CDR2 are MNHEY and SMNVEV (reference sequence). Losses at the gene ends were 5 bases for V and 1 base for J; bases not matched to a gene: 13. The CDR3 contains 17 residues. In DNA, the CDR3 is TGTGCCAGCAGTCCTCTCTTTTCAGCGGGAGAGTCCTACGAGCAGTACTTC. Protein: CASSPLFSAGESYEQYF.

The V call is TRBV5-1, the J call TRBJ2-5; D is unresolved. There are 13 residues in the CDR3. The germline CDR1 and CDR2 sequences are SGHRS and YFSETQ. V lost 2 bases to trimming and J lost 2 bases, with 7 bases between them. The CDR3 DNA follows: TGCGCCAGCAGCTTTCCGGAACAAGAGACCCAGTACTTC. Encoded protein: CASSFPEQETQYF.

The genes are TRBV13 and TRBJ2-1; weak D call: TRBD2 (5 bases). The germline V and J ends were trimmed by 5 bases and 1 base, with 18 bases remaining between them. Germline CDR1 and CDR2: PRHDT and FYEKMQ (reference sequence). The CDR3 has 17 residues. The CDR3 coding sequence is TGTGCCAGCAGCCTACTACGGGCCGCGGGTTCCTACAATGAGCAGTTCTTC. Protein product: CASSLLRAAGSYNEQFF. Full variable domain (outside the CDR3, taken from reference TRBV13 and TRBJ2-1): AAGVIQSPRHLIKEKRETATLKCYPIPRHDTVYWYQQGPGQDPQFLISFYEKMQSDKGSIPDRFSAQQFSDYHSELNMSSLELGDSALYFCASSLLRAAGSYNEQFFGPGTRLTVL.

The chain is built from TRBV15 and TRBJ2-7; 9 bases fit TRBD1. The V segment lost 3 bases and the J segment 6 bases; nucleotides outside the gene matches: 6. This CDR3 comprises 14 residues. The V gene's germline CDR1 is LNHNV and CDR2 YYDKDF (reference sequence). Here the CDR3 DNA reads TGTGCCACCAGCAGTGGGACAGGGTCGGGCGAGCAGTACTTC. The encoded protein is CATSSGTGSGEQYF. The full variable domain, its missing parts supplied by reference TRBV15 and TRBJ2-7, is DAMVIQNPRYQVTQFGKPVTLSCSQTLNHNVMYWYQQKSSQAPKLLFHYYDKDFNNEADTPDNFQSRRPNTSFCFLDIRSPGLGDTAMYLCATSSGTGSGEQYFGPGTRLTVT.

The chain recombines TRBV12-5 with TRBJ1-4; no clear D gene. V lost 7 bases, J lost 1 base, and 13 bases lay in between. Germline CDR1 reads LGHNT; CDR2 reads FRNRAP. The CDR3 loop spans 15 amino acids. This CDR3 is CASVLAGRTNEKLFF. In DNA, the CDR3 is TGTGCTAGTGTTCTGGCGGGTAGAACTAATGAAAAACTGTTTTTT.

The V and J genes are TRBV7-2 and TRBJ2-5; tentative D call: TRBD1 (6 bases). The CDR3 contains 14 residues. Germline V gene data show CDR1 as SGHTA and CDR2 as FQGNSA. V was pared by 4 bases and J by 5 bases, with 14 bases between. CDR3 residues: CASSSYRVPETQYF. CDR3 in DNA: TGTGCCAGCAGCTCTTACAGGGTACCCGAGACCCAGTACTTC.

The chain employs TRBV28 and TRBJ1-2; D perhaps matches TRBD1 (5 bases). Trimming stripped 8 bases from V and 4 bases from J, with 17 bases between. This CDR3 has 14 residues. The germline gives CDR1 MDHEN, CDR2 SYDVKM. For the CDR3, the DNA is TGTGCCAGCGCCCCTGCCGGGACCTCCTATGGCTACACCTTC. As protein: CASAPAGTSYGYTF.

Details on this clone: A much larger clone differs from this one at a single base, so this may be a read error. V gene TRBV6-1 combines with J gene TRBJ2-7; D is uncertain. Between the trimmed V and J ends, which lost 7 bases and 2 bases, there was a span of 6 bases. CDR3 length: 11 residues. Germline V CDR1 and CDR2: MNHNS, SASEGT. CDR3 bases: TGTGCCAGCACCTCGACCTACGAGCAGTACTTC. Translation gives CASTSTYEQYF.

The chain couples TRBV18 to TRBJ2-3; D may be TRBD2 (6 bases). The V and J ends lost 1 base and 5 bases respectively, with 10 bases between them. CDR1 is KGHSH and CDR2 is LQKENI in the germline V gene. The CDR3 covers 14 residues. CDR3 loop: CASSPRVGGDTQYF. The CDR3 DNA reads as TGTGCCAGCTCACCACGGGTGGGAGGAGATACGCAGTATTTT.